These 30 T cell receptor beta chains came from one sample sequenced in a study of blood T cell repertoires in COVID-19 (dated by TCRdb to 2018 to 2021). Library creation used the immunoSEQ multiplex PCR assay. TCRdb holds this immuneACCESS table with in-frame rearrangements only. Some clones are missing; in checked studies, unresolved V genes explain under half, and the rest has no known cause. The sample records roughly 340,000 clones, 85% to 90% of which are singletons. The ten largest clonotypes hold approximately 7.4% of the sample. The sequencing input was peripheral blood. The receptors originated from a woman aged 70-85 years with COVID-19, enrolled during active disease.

The CDR3 bases are TGTGCCAGCAGTTACTCACGGGGGGATTCCTACGAGCAGTACTTC. Its translation is CASSYSRGDSYEQYF. The chain recombines TRBV6-2 or TRBV6-3 with TRBJ2-7; 7 bases line up with TRBD2. Germline CDR1 is MNHEY and CDR2 is SVGEGT. Unmatched junction bases numbered 3, after V lost 0 bases and J lost 1 base. This CDR3 is built from 15 residues.

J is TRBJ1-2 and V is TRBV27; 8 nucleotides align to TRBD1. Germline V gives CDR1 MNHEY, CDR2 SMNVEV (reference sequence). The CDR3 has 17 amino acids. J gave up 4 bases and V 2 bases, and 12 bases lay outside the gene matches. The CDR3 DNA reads TGTGCCAGCAGTTTAGCTGCTTTTGGACAGGGTGGCTATGGCTACACCTTC. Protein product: CASSLAAFGQGGYGYTF.

Here the CDR3 DNA reads TGTGCCAGCACCTCAAGGGGCAGGGAAGAAGCTTTCTTT. It is translated as CASTSRGREEAFF. The rearrangement links TRBV7-9 to TRBJ1-1; tentative D call: TRBD1 (5 bases). V was clipped by 7 bases and J by 8 bases, with 17 bases between them. Germline V lookup: CDR1 SEHNR, CDR2 FQNEAQ (reference sequence). The CDR3 is made up of 13 amino acids.

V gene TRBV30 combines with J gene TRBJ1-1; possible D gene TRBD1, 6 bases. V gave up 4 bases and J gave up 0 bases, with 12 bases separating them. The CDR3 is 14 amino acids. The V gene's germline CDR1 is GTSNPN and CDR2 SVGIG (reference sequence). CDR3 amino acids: CAWKGRDMNTEAFF. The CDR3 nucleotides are TGTGCCTGGAAGGGCAGGGACATGAACACTGAAGCTTTCTTT.

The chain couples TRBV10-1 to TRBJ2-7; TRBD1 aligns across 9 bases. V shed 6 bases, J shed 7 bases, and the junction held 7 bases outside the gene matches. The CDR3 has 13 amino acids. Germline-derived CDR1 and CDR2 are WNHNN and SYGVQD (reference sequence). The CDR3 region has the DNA TGCGCCAGCAGCTCACAGGGGGCGGGGGAGCAGTACTTC. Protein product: CASSSQGAGEQYF.

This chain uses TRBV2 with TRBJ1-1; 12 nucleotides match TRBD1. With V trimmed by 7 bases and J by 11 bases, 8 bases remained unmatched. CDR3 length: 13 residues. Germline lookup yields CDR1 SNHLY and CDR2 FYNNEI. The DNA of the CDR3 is TGTGCCAGCAACCGGGACAGGGGGCTCCGGGCTTTCTTT. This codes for CASNRDRGLRAFF.

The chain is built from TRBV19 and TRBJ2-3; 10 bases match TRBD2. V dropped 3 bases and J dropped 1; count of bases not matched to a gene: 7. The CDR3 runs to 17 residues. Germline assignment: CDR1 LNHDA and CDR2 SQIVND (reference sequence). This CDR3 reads CASSMWGTSGGTDTQYF. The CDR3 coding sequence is TGTGCCAGTAGTATGTGGGGAACTAGCGGGGGCACAGATACGCAGTATTTT.

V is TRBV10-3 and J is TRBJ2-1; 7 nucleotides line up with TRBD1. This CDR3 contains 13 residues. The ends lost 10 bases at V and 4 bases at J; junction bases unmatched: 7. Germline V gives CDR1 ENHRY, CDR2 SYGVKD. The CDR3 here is CATKTGSYNEQFF. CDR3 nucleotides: TGTGCCACGAAGACAGGGTCATACAATGAGCAGTTCTTC.

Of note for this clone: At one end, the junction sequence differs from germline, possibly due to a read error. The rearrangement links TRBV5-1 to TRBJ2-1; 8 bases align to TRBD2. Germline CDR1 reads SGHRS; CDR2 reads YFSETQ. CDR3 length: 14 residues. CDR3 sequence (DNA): TGCGCCGGCAGCTTGAAAGCGGGGGACAATGAGCAGTTCTTC. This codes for CAGSLKAGDNEQFF.

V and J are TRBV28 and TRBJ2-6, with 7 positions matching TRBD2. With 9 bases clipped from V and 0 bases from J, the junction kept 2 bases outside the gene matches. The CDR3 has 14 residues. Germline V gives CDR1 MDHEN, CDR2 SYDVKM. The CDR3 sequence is CASGRDSGANVLTF. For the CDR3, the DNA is TGTGCCAGTGGGAGGGACTCTGGGGCCAACGTCCTGACTTTC.

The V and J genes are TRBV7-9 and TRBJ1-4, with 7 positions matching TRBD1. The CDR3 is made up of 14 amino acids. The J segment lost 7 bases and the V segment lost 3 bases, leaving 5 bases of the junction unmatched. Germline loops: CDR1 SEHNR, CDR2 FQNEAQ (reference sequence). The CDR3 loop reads CASSFSGGGEKLFF. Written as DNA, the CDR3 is TGTGCCAGCAGCTTTTCAGGGGGTGGTGAAAAACTGTTTTTT.

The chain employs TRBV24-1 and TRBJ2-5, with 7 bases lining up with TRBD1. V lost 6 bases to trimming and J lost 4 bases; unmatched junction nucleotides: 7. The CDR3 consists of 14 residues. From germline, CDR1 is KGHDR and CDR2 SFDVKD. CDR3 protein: CATSLGQVGETQYF. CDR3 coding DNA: TGTGCCACCAGTTTAGGACAGGTTGGAGAGACCCAGTACTTC.

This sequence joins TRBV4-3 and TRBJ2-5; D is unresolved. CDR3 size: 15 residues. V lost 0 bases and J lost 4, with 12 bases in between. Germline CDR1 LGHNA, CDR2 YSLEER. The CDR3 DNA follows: TGCGCCAGCAGCCAAGAGGGCAACAGCCTAGAGACCCAGTACTTC. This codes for CASSQEGNSLETQYF.

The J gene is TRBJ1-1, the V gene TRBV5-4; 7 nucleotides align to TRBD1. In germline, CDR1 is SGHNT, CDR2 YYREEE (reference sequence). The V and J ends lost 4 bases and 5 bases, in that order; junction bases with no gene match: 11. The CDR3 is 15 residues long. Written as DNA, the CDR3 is TGTGCCAGCAGCCCCGATTCGACAGGGAAAACTGAAGCTTTCTTT. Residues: CASSPDSTGKTEAFF.

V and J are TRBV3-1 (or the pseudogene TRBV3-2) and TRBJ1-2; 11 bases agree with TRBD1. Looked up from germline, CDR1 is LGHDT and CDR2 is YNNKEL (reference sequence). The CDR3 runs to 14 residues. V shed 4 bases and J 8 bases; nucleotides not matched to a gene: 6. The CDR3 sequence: CASSPLGQGGGYTF. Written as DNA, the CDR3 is TGTGCCAGCAGCCCCCTGGGACAGGGGGGAGGCTACACCTTC.

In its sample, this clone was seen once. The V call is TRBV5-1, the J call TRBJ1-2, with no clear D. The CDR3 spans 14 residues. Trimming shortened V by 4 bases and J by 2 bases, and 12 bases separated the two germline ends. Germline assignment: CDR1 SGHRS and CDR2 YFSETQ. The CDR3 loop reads CASSPGSVNYGYTF. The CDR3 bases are TGCGCCAGCAGCCCCGGGAGCGTGAACTATGGCTACACCTTC. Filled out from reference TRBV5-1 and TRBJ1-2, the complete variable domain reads KAGVTQTPRYLIKTRGQQVTLSCSPISGHRSVSWYQQTPGQGLQFLFEYFSETQRNKGNFPGRFSGRQFSNSRSEMNVSTLELGDSALYLCASSPGSVNYGYTFGSGTRLTVV.

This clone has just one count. The CDR3 DNA reads TGCGCCAGCACCGAAGGGGACAGGGGGCCGGAGGAAGCTTTCTTT. Protein sequence: CASTEGDRGPEEAFF. The gene calls are TRBV5-1 and TRBJ1-1, with 12 bases fitting TRBD1. After removal of 6 bases from V and 8 bases from J, the junction contained 11 bases not matched to a gene. Looked up from germline, CDR1 is SGHRS and CDR2 is YFSETQ. CDR3 length: 15 amino acids.

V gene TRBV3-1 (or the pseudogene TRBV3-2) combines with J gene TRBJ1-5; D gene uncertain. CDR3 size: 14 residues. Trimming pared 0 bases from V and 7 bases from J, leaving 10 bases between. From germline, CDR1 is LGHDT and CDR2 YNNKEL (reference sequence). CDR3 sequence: CASSQDPGMQPQHF. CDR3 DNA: TGTGCCAGCAGCCAAGATCCCGGGATGCAGCCCCAGCATTTT.

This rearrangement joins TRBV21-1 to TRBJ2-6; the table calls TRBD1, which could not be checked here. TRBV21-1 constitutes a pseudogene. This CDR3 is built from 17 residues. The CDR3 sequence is CASSKGGQPSGANVLTF. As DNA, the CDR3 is TGTGCCAGCAGCAAAGGTGGACAGCCCTCTGGGGCCAACGTCCTGACTTTC.

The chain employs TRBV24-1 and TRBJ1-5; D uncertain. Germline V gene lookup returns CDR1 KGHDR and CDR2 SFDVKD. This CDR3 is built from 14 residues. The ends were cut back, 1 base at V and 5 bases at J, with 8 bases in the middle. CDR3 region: CATSDFGRDQPQHF. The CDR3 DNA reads TGTGCCACCAGTGATTTCGGGCGGGATCAGCCCCAGCATTTT.

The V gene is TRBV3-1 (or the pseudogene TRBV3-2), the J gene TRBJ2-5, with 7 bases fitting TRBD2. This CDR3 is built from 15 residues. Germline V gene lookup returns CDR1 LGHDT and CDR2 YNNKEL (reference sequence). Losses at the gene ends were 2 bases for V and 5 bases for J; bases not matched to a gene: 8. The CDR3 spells CASSQLPVGGETQYF. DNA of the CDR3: TGTGCCAGCAGCCAACTCCCGGTGGGGGGGGAGACCCAGTACTTC.

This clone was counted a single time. The CDR3: CASSQLGLTPGYTF. CDR3 in DNA: TGTGCCAGCAGCCAACTGGGGCTTACCCCTGGCTACACCTTC. The rearrangement uses TRBV3-1 (or the pseudogene TRBV3-2) and TRBJ1-2; possible D gene TRBD1, 5 bases. Trimming took 2 bases from V and 7 from J, leaving 14 bases between them. This CDR3 spans 14 amino acids. Germline CDR1 is LGHDT and CDR2 is YNNKEL (reference sequence).

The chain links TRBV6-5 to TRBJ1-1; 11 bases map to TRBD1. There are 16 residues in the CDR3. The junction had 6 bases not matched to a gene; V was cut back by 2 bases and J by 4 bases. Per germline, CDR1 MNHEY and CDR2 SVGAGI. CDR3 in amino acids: CASSYLGTGGGTEAFF. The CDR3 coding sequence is TGTGCCAGCAGTTACCTCGGGACAGGGGGTGGCACTGAAGCTTTCTTT.

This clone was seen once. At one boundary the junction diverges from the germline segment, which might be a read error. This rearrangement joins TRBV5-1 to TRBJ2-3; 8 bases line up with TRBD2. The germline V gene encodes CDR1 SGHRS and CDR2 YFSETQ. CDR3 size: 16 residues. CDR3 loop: CARSRGGSGAKDTQYF. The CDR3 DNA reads TGCGCCCGCAGCCGGGGGGGGAGCGGGGCTAAAGATACGCAGTATTTT.

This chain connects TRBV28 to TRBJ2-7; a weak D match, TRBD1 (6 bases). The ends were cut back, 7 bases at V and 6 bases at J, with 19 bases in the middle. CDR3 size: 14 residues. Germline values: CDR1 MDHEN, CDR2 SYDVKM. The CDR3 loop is CASTSFADRTEQYF. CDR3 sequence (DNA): TGTGCCAGCACATCCTTCGCGGACAGAACCGAGCAGTACTTC.

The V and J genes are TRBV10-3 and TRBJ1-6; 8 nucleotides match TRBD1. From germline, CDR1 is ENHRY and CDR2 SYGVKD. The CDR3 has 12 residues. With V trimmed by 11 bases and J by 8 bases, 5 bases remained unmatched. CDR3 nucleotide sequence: TGTGCCGTACAGGGGGGTGATTCACCCCTCCACTTT. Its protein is CAVQGGDSPLHF.

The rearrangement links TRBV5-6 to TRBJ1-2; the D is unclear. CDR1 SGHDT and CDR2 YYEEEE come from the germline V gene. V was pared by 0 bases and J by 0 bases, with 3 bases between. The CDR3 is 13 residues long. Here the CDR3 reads CASSLVANYGYTF. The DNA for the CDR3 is TGTGCCAGCAGCTTGGTCGCTAACTATGGCTACACCTTC.

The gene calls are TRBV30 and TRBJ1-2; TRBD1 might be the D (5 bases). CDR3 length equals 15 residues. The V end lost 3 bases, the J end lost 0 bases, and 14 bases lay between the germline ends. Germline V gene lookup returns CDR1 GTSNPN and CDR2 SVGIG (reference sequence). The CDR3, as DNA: TGTGCCTGGAGGTGGGAGGGACTAGCTAACTATGGCTACACCTTC. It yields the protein CAWRWEGLANYGYTF.

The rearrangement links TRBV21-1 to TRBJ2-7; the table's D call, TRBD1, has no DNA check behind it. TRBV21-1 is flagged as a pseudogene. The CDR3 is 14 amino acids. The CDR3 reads CASSKPTGTHEQYF. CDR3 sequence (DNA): TGTGCCAGCAGCAAACCCACAGGGACCCACGAGCAGTACTTC.

The CDR3 sequence is CASSLGMKSYEQYF. The DNA for the CDR3 is TGTGCCAGCAGCCTCGGGATGAAATCCTACGAGCAGTACTTC. This chain uses TRBV14 with TRBJ2-7; weak D call: TRBD2 (5 bases). Germline CDR1 is SGHDN and CDR2 is FVKESK. This CDR3 comprises 14 residues. Trimming removed 4 bases from V and 1 base from J, with 11 bases in between.